The text below deals with one T cell receptor (beta chain). This entry is derived from a study of OX40 agonist ivuxolimab in advanced cancers. Study-level background: Patient treatment consisted of intravenous ivuxolimab administration every 2 weeks at 0.01 to 10 mg/kg. Prior checkpoint blockade (anti-PD-1, anti-PD-L1 or anti-CTLA-4) was permitted; approximately 44% had it.

The repertoire was sequenced with immunoSEQ multiplex PCR; TCRdb's copy has only in-frame clones and lacks some. This sample yields some 66,000 clones, of which less than 90% are seen a single time; roughly 2.4% belongs to the top ten. Systemic immunosuppression or a history of autoimmune disease excluded patients. The trim removed 1 base at V and 4 bases at J, leaving 3 bases unmatched. The germline V gene has CDR1 SGHRS and CDR2 YFSETQ. This CDR3 has 15 residues. The TCR comes from an adult with an advanced solid tumor such as melanoma, head and neck, liver or kidney cancer. This specimen was CD4+ or CD8+ T cells sorted from blood, taken in a trial of the OX40 agonist ivuxolimab. The chain recombines TRBV5-1 with TRBJ2-5; the match to TRBD2 covers 11 bases. CDR3 nucleotide sequence: TGCGCCAGCAGCTTGAGGCTAGCGGGAGGAGAGACCCAGTACTTC. Amino acid sequence: CASSLRLAGGETQYF. Based on the CDR3 plus reference TRBV5-1 and TRBJ2-5, the full variable domain is KAGVTQTPRYLIKTRGQQVTLSCSPISGHRSVSWYQQTPGQGLQFLFEYFSETQRNKGNFPGRFSGRQFSNSRSEMNVSTLELGDSALYLCASSLRLAGGETQYFGPGTRLLVL.